Below, 9 T cell receptor beta chains from the same sample are listed, as sequenced in a study of blood T cell repertoires in COVID-19. Sequencing was performed with immunoSEQ multiplex PCR; in TCRdb, only in-frame clones are kept and a portion is missing. This sample has about 76,000 clones, with roughly 85% found just once. What was sequenced was peripheral blood. The receptor set was obtained from a man aged 55-75 years with COVID-19, enrolled during active disease.

The chain carries TRBV2 and TRBJ2-5; 7 bases are shared with TRBD2. This CDR3 is 15 amino acids long. V was pared by 6 bases and J by 0 bases, with 7 bases of the junction left unmatched. Germline CDR1 SNHLY, CDR2 FYNNEI. The CDR3 loop reads CASRLRGYYQETQYF. Here the CDR3 DNA reads TGTGCCAGCAGGCTGCGGGGGTATTACCAAGAGACCCAGTACTTC. Filled out from reference TRBV2 and TRBJ2-5, the complete variable domain reads EPEVTQTPSHQVTQMGQEVILRCVPISNHLYFYWYRQILGQKVEFLVSFYNNEISEKSEIFDDQFSVERPDGSNFTLKIRSTKLEDSAMYFCASRLRGYYQETQYFGPGTRLLVL.

The chain has TRBV6-5 and TRBJ2-7, with a weak D call TRBD1 (6 bases). This CDR3 spans 14 amino acids. Trimming stripped 4 bases from V and 6 bases from J, with 16 bases between. The germline gives CDR1 MNHEY, CDR2 SVGAGI. CDR3 in amino acids: CASSSPDRRSEQYF. DNA of the CDR3: TGTGCCAGCAGTTCACCTGACAGGAGAAGCGAGCAGTACTTC.

This chain connects TRBV11-2 to TRBJ1-1, with D possibly TRBD1 on 5 matching bases. V dropped 5 bases and J dropped 3 bases, with 10 bases sitting between them. Looked up from germline, CDR1 is SGHAT and CDR2 is FQNNGV. This CDR3 spans 13 amino acids. CDR3 DNA: TGTGCCAGCAGCCCCGGGACTTACACTGAAGCTTTCTTT. It encodes CASSPGTYTEAFF. The full variable domain, with the rest looked up from reference TRBV11-2 and TRBJ1-1, is EAGVAQSPRYKIIEKRQSVAFWCNPISGHATLYWYQQILGQGPKLLIQFQNNGVVDDSQLPKDRFSAERLKGVDSTLKIQPAKLEDSAVYLCASSPGTYTEAFFGQGTRLTVV.

The genes are TRBV7-6 and TRBJ2-3, with 8 bases identical to TRBD2. V shed 4 bases, J shed 4 bases, and the junction held 10 bases outside the gene matches. The CDR3 runs 16 residues. Germline CDR1 and CDR2: SGHVS and FNYEAQ. The CDR3 loop reads CASSYPSRGGSDTQYF. As DNA, the CDR3 is TGTGCCAGCAGCTACCCCTCCCGGGGGGGTTCAGATACGCAGTATTTT.

V gene TRBV5-1 combines with J gene TRBJ2-7, with TRBD1 identical over 7 bases. From germline, CDR1 is SGHRS and CDR2 YFSETQ. V shed 0 bases, J shed 4 bases, and the junction held 4 bases outside the gene matches. CDR3 length equals 14 residues. CDR3 sequence (DNA): TGCGCCAGCAGCTTGGTGTACAGGGGATACGAGCAGTACTTC. Its protein product is CASSLVYRGYEQYF.

The genes are TRBV7-6 and TRBJ2-7; 9 bases fit TRBD1. Unmatched junction bases numbered 6, after V lost 1 base and J lost 2 bases. Germline CDR1 reads SGHVS; CDR2 reads FNYEAQ. This CDR3 is built from 16 residues. The CDR3 loop reads CASSLGRDRVPYEQYF. As DNA, the CDR3 is TGTGCCAGCAGCTTAGGGAGGGACAGGGTCCCCTACGAGCAGTACTTC.

The chain recombines TRBV7-3 with TRBJ2-5; 10 nucleotides align to TRBD2. Germline V CDR1 and CDR2: SGHTA, FQGTGA. With 1 base clipped from V and 7 bases from J, the junction kept 6 bases outside the gene matches. The CDR3 consists of 15 residues. The chain's CDR3 is CASSLNLAGVGTQYF. In nucleotides, the CDR3 is TGTGCCAGCAGCTTAAATCTAGCGGGAGTCGGGACCCAGTACTTC.

The chain recombines TRBV9 with TRBJ2-7; tentative D call: TRBD1 (6 bases). The CDR3 length is 13 residues. Germline CDR1 reads SGDLS; CDR2 reads YYNGEE. V dropped 2 bases and J dropped 5 bases, with 11 bases sitting between them. The CDR3 spells CASSVTGIHEQYF. In DNA, the CDR3 is TGTGCCAGCAGCGTTACAGGGATCCACGAGCAGTACTTC.

The chain joins TRBV5-1 to TRBJ1-1; a weak D match, TRBD1 (5 bases). Germline loops: CDR1 SGHRS, CDR2 YFSETQ. The CDR3 covers 14 residues. Trimming pared 4 bases from V and 1 base from J, leaving 11 bases between. In DNA, the CDR3 is TGCGCCAGCAGCACTGACAGAGCGAACACTGAAGCTTTCTTT. It translates to CASSTDRANTEAFF.